Shown below are 30 T cell receptor beta chains from a single sample sequenced in a study of neurological immune-mediated disorders. MiXCR, applied by TCRdb to the 5' RACE reads, yields one record per CDR3 protein. This sample carries tens of thousands of distinct CDR3 sequences, 2% to 3% of them seen once, and the ten largest clones take about 1.1%. The sample taken for sequencing was PBMCs. The source is a woman younger than 45 with multiple sclerosis.

This clonotype was counted ten times or more. The chain couples TRBV7-9 to TRBJ1-1; maybe TRBD1 (6 bases). The germline V gene encodes CDR1 SEHNR and CDR2 FQNEAQ (reference sequence). The CDR3 has 14 amino acids. V shed 1 base and J shed 4 bases, with 10 bases lying between them. The CDR3 region is CASSLDVRGTEAFF. The CDR3 DNA reads as TGTGCCAGCAGCTTAGATGTCAGGGGCACTGAAGCTTTCTTT.

In its sample, this clonotype was seen many times. This chain connects TRBV14 to TRBJ2-1, with TRBD2 matching over 11 bases. V shed 6 bases, J shed 7 bases, and the junction held 8 bases outside the gene matches. The CDR3 runs 15 residues. CDR1 is SGHDN, CDR2 FVKESK, per germline. CDR3 in amino acids: CASSRTSGPMNEQFF. CDR3 in DNA: TGTGCCAGCAGTCGGACTAGCGGGCCTATGAATGAGCAGTTCTTC.

This clonotype showed up many times. The chain combines TRBV5-5 with TRBJ2-1; the D is unclear. Deletions cut 1 base from V and 5 bases from J, with 7 bases between. The CDR3 runs to 13 residues. Germline loops: CDR1 SGHKS, CDR2 YYEKEE (reference sequence). This chain's CDR3 is CASSLTENNEQFF. The CDR3 bases are TGTGCCAGCAGCTTGACCGAAAACAATGAGCAGTTCTTC.

The sample holds many counts of this clonotype. V and J are TRBV7-2 and TRBJ1-4; tentatively, D is TRBD1 (5 bases). CDR1 is SGHTA, CDR2 FQGNSA, per germline. The V end was cut by 5 bases, the J end by 6 bases, with 13 bases between. This CDR3 has 14 residues. CDR3 sequence: CASSIPGLHEKLFF. The CDR3 DNA follows: TGTGCCAGCAGCATTCCGGGACTTCATGAAAAACTGTTTTTT.

This clonotype was detected many times. The chain links TRBV5-1 to TRBJ2-1; 13 nucleotides line up with TRBD2. V shed 4 bases and J 4 bases; nucleotides not matched to a gene: 5. Germline CDR1 and CDR2: SGHRS and YFSETQ. This CDR3 has 16 residues. The CDR3 sequence is CASSTGTSGIYNEQFF. The CDR3 nucleotides are TGCGCCAGCAGCACCGGGACTAGCGGGATTTACAATGAGCAGTTCTTC.

This clonotype was seen ten or more times. The V gene is TRBV5-5, the J gene TRBJ1-4, with D uncertain. The CDR3 is 15 residues long. Germline CDR1 is SGHKS and CDR2 is YYEKEE (reference sequence). Trimming shortened V by 0 bases and J by 7 bases, and 13 bases separated the two germline ends. CDR3 sequence: CASSLVPGVSEKLFF. As DNA, the CDR3 is TGTGCCAGCAGCTTGGTCCCGGGAGTGAGTGAAAAACTGTTTTTT.

The sample holds a few counts of this clonotype. This may arise from a read error, as a much more abundant clone is one base away. The J gene is TRBJ1-1, the V gene TRBV7-3, with D maybe TRBD1 (6 bases). Trimming pared 10 bases from V and 1 base from J, leaving 13 bases between. CDR3 length: 13 residues. The V gene's germline CDR1 is SGHTA and CDR2 FQGTGA. CDR3 in DNA: TGTGCCAACCAGACAGGACCGAACACTGAAGCTTTCTTT. Protein: CANQTGPNTEAFF.

This rearrangement joins TRBV12-3 or TRBV12-4 to TRBJ2-2; no reliable D call. The CDR3 is 12 amino acids. V shed 3 bases and J shed 7 bases, with 6 bases lying between them. Here the CDR3 DNA reads TGTGCCAGCAGTTTCGGTGACGGGGAGCTGTTTTTT. It encodes CASSFGDGELFF.

The sample holds many counts of this clonotype. The chain employs TRBV9 and TRBJ2-1; TRBD1 aligns across 8 bases. The germline V gene encodes CDR1 SGDLS and CDR2 YYNGEE. This CDR3 spans 15 amino acids. Trimming at V came to 0 bases and at J to 6 bases, leaving 5 bases not matched to a gene. The CDR3 nucleotides read TGTGCCAGCAGCGTAGAGGACAGGGTGGGCAATGAGCAGTTCTTC. Residues: CASSVEDRVGNEQFF.

This clonotype showed up many times. The chain combines TRBV5-1 with TRBJ1-1, with 7 positions matching TRBD1. Germline CDR1 and CDR2: SGHRS and YFSETQ. The CDR3 loop spans 14 amino acids. V shed 2 bases and J 4 bases; nucleotides not matched to a gene: 5. This chain's CDR3 is CASSFMTGSTEAFF. Here the CDR3 DNA reads TGCGCCAGCAGCTTCATGACAGGGAGCACTGAAGCTTTCTTT.

This clonotype was seen many times. The V call is TRBV11-2, the J call TRBJ1-2, with D uncertain. V gave up 7 bases and J gave up 8 bases, with 14 bases separating them. CDR1 is SGHAT and CDR2 is FQNNGV in the germline V gene. The CDR3 length is 12 residues. In nucleotides, the CDR3 is TGTGCCAGCAACCCCCCAGGTTACGGCTACACCTTC. Its translation is CASNPPGYGYTF.

This clonotype was found many times. CDR3 bases: TGCAGTGCCCGAGGGAGCGGTAGCATAGCCTACGAGCAGTACTTC. This encodes CSARGSGSIAYEQYF. The gene calls are TRBV20-1 and TRBJ2-7, with D possibly TRBD2 on 5 matching bases. Germline CDR1 reads DFQATT; CDR2 reads SNEGSKA (reference sequence). The CDR3 covers 15 residues. Trimming took off 6 bases at V and 2 bases at J, with 20 bases between the two ends.

The sample holds many counts of this clonotype. V gene TRBV7-2 combines with J gene TRBJ2-5; TRBD2 matches at 10 bases. The germline CDR1 and CDR2 sequences are SGHTA and FQGNSA. V was clipped by 1 base and J by 7 bases; unmatched bases: 9. This CDR3 has 16 amino acids. The CDR3 nucleotides are TGTGCCAGCAGCTTAGGCCTAGCGGGAGTTATGGGGACCCAGTACTTC. Protein: CASSLGLAGVMGTQYF.

This clonotype was observed at least ten times. V and J are TRBV11-3 and TRBJ1-1, with unresolved D. This CDR3 has 13 residues. CDR1 and CDR2 (germline): SGHNT, YENEEA. V lost 2 bases and J 3 bases, leaving 7 bases between the germline ends. In DNA form, the CDR3 reads TGTGCCAGCAGCTTAATGAGGGACACTGAAGCTTTCTTT. Translating it yields CASSLMRDTEAFF. Combining the CDR3 with reference TRBV11-3 and TRBJ1-1 gives the whole variable domain EAGVVQSPRYKIIEKKQPVAFWCNPISGHNTLYWYLQNLGQGPELLIRYENEEAVDDSQLPKDRFSAERLKGVDSTLKIQPAELGDSAVYLCASSLMRDTEAFFGQGTRLTVV.

This clonotype was recorded many times. CDR3 sequence (DNA): TGCAGTGCTAGGGGGAGCGGGAGGCCAAACACCGGGGAGCTGTTTTTT. Amino acid sequence: CSARGSGRPNTGELFF. The chain is built from TRBV20-1 and TRBJ2-2, with TRBD2 matching over 9 bases. V lost 3 bases, J lost 2 bases, and 7 bases stayed unmatched. The CDR3 totals 16 residues. Germline lookup yields CDR1 DFQATT and CDR2 SNEGSKA (reference sequence).

This clonotype was found many times. The CDR3 DNA reads TGTGCCAGCAGCCCCTTGAGGGATGAGCAGTTCTTC. Encoded protein: CASSPLRDEQFF. The chain has TRBV7-2 and TRBJ2-1, with D perhaps TRBD2 (5 bases). CDR3 length: 12 amino acids. V was clipped by 5 bases and J by 8 bases, with 10 bases between them. Germline V gene data show CDR1 as SGHTA and CDR2 as FQGNSA.

A word on this clonotype: A read error is possible here, since a much larger clone lies one base away. The J gene is TRBJ2-1, the V gene TRBV15; 10 bases line up with TRBD2. The CDR3 contains 16 residues. CDR1 and CDR2 from the germline V gene are LNHNV and YYDKDF (reference sequence). The CDR3 DNA is TGTGCCACCAGCAGAGACGGACTAGCGGATTACAATGCGCAGTTCTTC. This codes for CATSRDGLADYNAQFF.

This clonotype was counted ten times or more. This chain uses TRBV6-5 with TRBJ2-1; possible D gene TRBD2, 5 bases. The CDR3 spans 16 residues. The germline V gene has CDR1 MNHEY and CDR2 SVGAGI. Trimming removed 6 bases at V and 0 bases at J, with 15 bases between. This CDR3 is CASSPLASVSYNEQFF. CDR3 nucleotide sequence: TGTGCCAGCAGCCCCTTAGCGAGTGTCTCCTACAATGAGCAGTTCTTC.

This clonotype came up many times. The chain employs TRBV18 and TRBJ1-3; unclear D gene. Germline V gene data show CDR1 as KGHSH and CDR2 as LQKENI. Between the trimmed V and J ends, which lost 2 bases and 0 bases, there was a span of 11 bases. The CDR3 sequence is 16 residues long. The CDR3 DNA sequence: TGTGCCAGCTCACCAAGGCGGAAGAACTCTGGAAACACCATATATTTT. Protein: CASSPRRKNSGNTIYF. The entire variable domain, with the rest obtained from reference TRBV18 and TRBJ1-3, is as follows: NAGVMQNPRHLVRRRGQEARLRCSPMKGHSHVYWYRQLPEEGLKFMVYLQKENIIDESGMPKERFSAEFPKEGPSILRIQQVVRGDSAAYFCASSPRRKNSGNTIYFGEGSWLTVV.

This clonotype has at least ten counts. The chain recombines TRBV2 with TRBJ2-3; D possibly corresponds to TRBD1 (5 bases). Germline assignment: CDR1 SNHLY and CDR2 FYNNEI. This CDR3 comprises 15 residues. V lost 4 bases, J lost 2 bases, and 13 bases lay in between. This chain's CDR3 is CASSGQSLATDTQYF. The CDR3 bases are TGTGCCAGCAGTGGACAGTCCTTAGCCACAGATACGCAGTATTTT.

This clonotype has at least ten counts. The chain links TRBV28 to TRBJ1-5; D perhaps matches TRBD1 (6 bases). The CDR3 contains 16 residues. Germline-derived CDR1 and CDR2 are MDHEN and SYDVKM. V shed 1 base and J shed 9 bases, with 19 bases lying between them. CDR3 nucleotides: TGTGCCAGCAGTTTATCCCGGGACATCAATCCGGGGCCCCAGCATTTT. It specifies CASSLSRDINPGPQHF.

This clonotype has more than one count but fewer than ten. This chain connects TRBV29-1 to TRBJ1-5; 7 bases agree with TRBD1. The CDR3 is made up of 14 amino acids. Per germline, CDR1 SQVTM and CDR2 ANQGSEA. Trimming cost V 4 bases and J 4 bases; bases outside gene matches: 7. CDR3 sequence reads: CSVVPGGKNQPQHF. The DNA of the CDR3 is TGCAGCGTTGTACCAGGGGGTAAGAATCAGCCCCAGCATTTT.

This clonotype was observed at least ten times. This chain links TRBV7-2 with TRBJ1-4, with D tentatively TRBD1 (6 bases). CDR3 length: 15 residues. CDR1 SGHTA and CDR2 FQGNSA come from the germline V gene. V shed 4 bases and J shed 2 bases, with 11 bases lying between them. The CDR3 nucleotides read TGTGCCAGCAGCTCACAGGGTTTGACTAATGAAAAACTGTTTTTT. Protein sequence: CASSSQGLTNEKLFF.

This clonotype was detected many times. This chain links TRBV7-9 with TRBJ2-1; D ambiguous. The CDR3 spans 13 residues. The ends were cut back, 7 bases at V and 11 bases at J, with 18 bases in the middle. Germline V gene data show CDR1 as SEHNR and CDR2 as FQNEAQ (reference sequence). CDR3 coding DNA: TGTGCCAGCACGTCCCCAATGCGGAACCAGCAGTTCTTC. Protein sequence: CASTSPMRNQQFF.

This clonotype was counted many times. The genes are TRBV2 and TRBJ1-1, with no clear D. The CDR3 runs to 13 residues. With 6 bases removed from V and 2 bases from J, the gap between germline ends came to 10 bases. The germline V gene encodes CDR1 SNHLY and CDR2 FYNNEI. This CDR3 is CASSADGNTEAFF. The CDR3 coding sequence is TGTGCCAGCAGCGCCGACGGTAACACTGAAGCTTTCTTT.

This clonotype occurred many times. The chain employs TRBV25-1 and TRBJ2-7; D might be TRBD1 (5 bases). The germline gives CDR1 MGHDK, CDR2 SYGVNS. The CDR3 runs 11 residues. Trimming left V 8 bases short and J 4 bases short, with 9 bases between. The CDR3 loop is CASRQGYEQYF. The CDR3 DNA is TGTGCCAGCCGCCAGGGATACGAGCAGTACTTC.

This clonotype was seen repeatedly, ten times or more. J is TRBJ2-1 and V is TRBV18; possible D gene TRBD2, 6 bases. V lost 2 bases to trimming and J lost 9 bases, with 14 bases between them. This CDR3 has 14 residues. Germline loops: CDR1 KGHSH, CDR2 LQKENI. The CDR3 loop reads CASSPWREDGEQFF. The CDR3 nucleotides read TGTGCCAGCTCACCATGGCGGGAAGACGGTGAGCAGTTCTTC.

This clonotype has a count of ten or more. V gene TRBV12-3 or TRBV12-4 combines with J gene TRBJ1-1; TRBD1 is a possible D gene (6 bases). CDR3 length: 13 amino acids. The V end lost 6 bases, the J end lost 7 bases, and 15 bases lay between the germline ends. The CDR3 sequence is CASSTSAGVEAFF. In DNA, the CDR3 is TGTGCCAGCAGCACTAGTGCAGGGGTTGAAGCTTTCTTT.

This clonotype came up many times. The chain recombines TRBV4-3 with TRBJ2-3, with a tentative D call TRBD1 (5 bases). The V gene lost 0 bases and the J gene lost 3 bases, with 16 bases spanning the gap. The CDR3 consists of 17 residues. Germline CDR1 is LGHNA and CDR2 is YSLEER. The CDR3: CASSQDRLGPVTDTQYF. The CDR3 DNA reads TGCGCCAGCAGCCAAGATCGGCTGGGGCCGGTGACAGATACGCAGTATTTT.

This clonotype was seen ten or more times. The chain employs TRBV5-1 and TRBJ2-1; D is undetermined. The CDR3 extends over 13 amino acids. V was clipped by 0 bases and J by 9 bases, with 10 bases between them. Germline CDR1 is SGHRS and CDR2 is YFSETQ. For the CDR3, the DNA is TGCGCCAGCAGCTTGGACGTGAGCATTGAGCAGTTCTTC. Encoded protein: CASSLDVSIEQFF. Supplemented by reference TRBV5-1 and TRBJ2-1, the full variable domain reads KAGVTQTPRYLIKTRGQQVTLSCSPISGHRSVSWYQQTPGQGLQFLFEYFSETQRNKGNFPGRFSGRQFSNSRSEMNVSTLELGDSALYLCASSLDVSIEQFFGPGTRLTVL.